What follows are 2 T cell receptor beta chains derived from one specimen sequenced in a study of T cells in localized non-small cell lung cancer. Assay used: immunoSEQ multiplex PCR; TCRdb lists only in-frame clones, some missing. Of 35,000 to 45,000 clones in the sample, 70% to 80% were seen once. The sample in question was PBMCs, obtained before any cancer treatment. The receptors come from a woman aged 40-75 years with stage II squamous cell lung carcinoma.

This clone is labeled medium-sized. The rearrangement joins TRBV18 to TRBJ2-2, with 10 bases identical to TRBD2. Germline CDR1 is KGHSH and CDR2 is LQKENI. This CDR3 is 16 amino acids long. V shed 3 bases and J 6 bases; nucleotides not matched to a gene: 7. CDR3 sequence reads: CASSPPAGGASGELFF. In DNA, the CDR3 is TGTGCCAGCTCACCCCCAGCGGGGGGGGCCTCCGGGGAGCTGTTTTTT.

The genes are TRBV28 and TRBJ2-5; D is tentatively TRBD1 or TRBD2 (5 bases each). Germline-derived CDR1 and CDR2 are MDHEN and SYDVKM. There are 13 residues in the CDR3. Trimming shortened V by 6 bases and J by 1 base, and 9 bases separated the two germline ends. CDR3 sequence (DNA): TGTGCCAGCAGCGCCGGGGCCCAAGAGACCCAGTACTTC. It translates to CASSAGAQETQYF.